This T cell receptor (beta chain) was sequenced during a study of neurological immune-mediated disorders. This CDR3 spans 14 amino acids. V gave up 6 bases and J gave up 2 bases; unmatched junction bases: 4. The germline CDR1 and CDR2 sequences are MNHEY and SVGAGI. TCRdb independently ran MiXCR on the 5' RACE reads; one entry per CDR3 protein. The sample has roughly 100,000 distinct CDR3 sequences, 3.5% to 4% seen once. Only a few counts were recorded for this clonotype. The genes are TRBV6-5 and TRBJ1-2; 9 positions match TRBD1. This sequence originates from a woman aged 18-29 years with multiple sclerosis. The sample comprised PBMCs. This CDR3 reads CASRRGQGNYGYTF. CDR3 DNA: TGTGCCAGCAGGCGAGGACAGGGGAACTATGGCTACACCTTC.